This is a list of T cell receptor beta chains from one sample in a study of radiotherapy plus CTLA-4 blockade in lung cancer. Assay: immunoSEQ multiplex PCR; the TCRdb copy retains only in-frame clones and omits some. This table has approximately 94,000 clones, 80% to 85% appearing once. Sequencing was performed on peripheral blood, taken from a patient treated with radiotherapy plus ipilimumab. These receptors originate from a human donor with non-small cell lung cancer that progressed on radiotherapy plus ipilimumab. Both conserved end residues are part of each CDR3. A D gene is named only where the DNA matches it firmly. Clone size appears in some rows only: once, few, many, or a class for an expanded clone.

D gene: -
J gene: TRBJ2-2
clone size: -
V gene: TRBV6-5
CDR3 protein: CASSYRGGGNTGELFF
CDR3 DNA: TGTGCCAGCAGTTACAGAGGGGGGGGTAACACCGGGGAGCTGTTTTTT

D gene: -
J gene: TRBJ1-1
clone size: -
V gene: TRBV15
CDR3 protein: CATSNAVLGVSGEAFF
CDR3 DNA: TGTGCCACCAGCAACGCCGTTTTGGGGGTTAGTGGTGAAGCTTTCTTT

D gene: TRBD1
J gene: TRBJ2-7
clone size: few
V gene: TRBV5-1
CDR3 protein: CASSLTGGEQYF
CDR3 DNA: TGCGCCAGCAGCCTGACAGGGGGCGAGCAGTACTTC

D gene: -
J gene: TRBJ2-5
clone size: -
V gene: TRBV6-6
CDR3 protein: CASSYSDGFGGTQYF
CDR3 DNA: TGTGCCAGCAGTTACTCCGACGGCTTCGGTGGAACCCAGTACTTC

D gene: TRBD2
J gene: TRBJ2-3
clone size: -
V gene: TRBV27
CDR3 protein: CASSPGGTSRYNTQYF
CDR3 DNA: TGTGCCAGCAGTCCCGGAGGGACTAGTCGGTATAATACGCAGTATTTT

D gene: TRBD1
J gene: TRBJ2-2
clone size: -
V gene: TRBV7-8
CDR3 protein: CASSSTGGPSGELFF
CDR3 DNA: TGTGCCAGCAGCTCGACAGGGGGCCCCTCTGGGGAGCTGTTTTTT

D gene: TRBD2
J gene: TRBJ2-5
clone size: -
V gene: TRBV7-2
CDR3 protein: CASSPGTSQETQYF
CDR3 DNA: TGTGCCAGCAGCCCTGGGACTAGCCAAGAGACCCAGTACTTC

D gene: -
J gene: TRBJ1-4
clone size: -
V gene: TRBV28
CDR3 protein: CASSSHWTVQRGKLFF
CDR3 DNA: TGTGCCAGCAGTTCTCATTGGACAGTCCAGCGGGGAAAACTGTTTTTT

D gene: TRBD1
J gene: TRBJ2-7
clone size: -
V gene: TRBV6-5
CDR3 protein: CASSQGAFEQYF
CDR3 DNA: TGTGCCAGCAGTCAGGGGGCCTTCGAGCAGTACTTC

D gene: -
J gene: TRBJ1-1
clone size: -
V gene: TRBV5-6
CDR3 protein: CASSLKQNTEAFF
CDR3 DNA: TGTGCCAGCAGCTTGAAACAGAACACTGAAGCTTTCTTT

D gene: -
J gene: TRBJ2-3
clone size: -
V gene: TRBV29-1
CDR3 protein: CSVGSLGEYTDTQYF
CDR3 DNA: TGCAGCGTGGGGTCCCTGGGGGAGTACACAGATACGCAGTATTTT

D gene: -
J gene: TRBJ1-5
clone size: once
V gene: TRBV27
CDR3 protein: CASRKTRNQPQHF
CDR3 DNA: TGTGCCAGCAGGAAAACCCGAAATCAGCCCCAGCATTTT

D gene: TRBD1
J gene: TRBJ2-7
clone size: -
V gene: TRBV30
CDR3 protein: CAWGTVGAYEQYF
CDR3 DNA: TGTGCCTGGGGGACAGTGGGTGCCTACGAGCAGTACTTC

D gene: -
J gene: TRBJ2-1
clone size: -
V gene: TRBV7-2
CDR3 protein: CASSFSVSSYNEQFF
CDR3 DNA: TGTGCCAGCAGCTTCAGCGTGAGCTCCTACAATGAGCAGTTCTTC

D gene: -
J gene: TRBJ1-6
clone size: -
V gene: TRBV7-6
CDR3 protein: CASRSQDSPLHF
CDR3 DNA: TGTGCCAGCAGATCACAGGATTCACCCCTCCACTTT

D gene: TRBD2
J gene: TRBJ2-7
clone size: -
V gene: TRBV2
CDR3 protein: CASSGLAESSYEQYF
CDR3 DNA: TGTGCCAGCAGTGGGCTAGCGGAGAGCTCCTACGAGCAGTACTTC

D gene: -
J gene: TRBJ2-2
clone size: once
V gene: TRBV7-3
CDR3 protein: CASSPPSGELFF
CDR3 DNA: TGTGCCAGCAGCCCCCCCAGCGGGGAGCTGTTTTTT

D gene: -
J gene: TRBJ2-3
clone size: -
V gene: TRBV6-5
CDR3 protein: CASSFVGQNTQYF
CDR3 DNA: TGTGCCAGCAGTTTTGTGGGGCAAAATACGCAGTATTTT

D gene: -
J gene: TRBJ1-5
clone size: -
V gene: TRBV29-1
CDR3 protein: CSVSRRGYQPQHF
CDR3 DNA: TGCAGCGTCTCACGCAGAGGGTATCAGCCCCAGCATTTT

D gene: -
J gene: TRBJ2-1
clone size: -
V gene: TRBV7-9
CDR3 protein: CASSLATSSYNEQFF
CDR3 DNA: TGTGCCAGCAGCCTAGCGACTAGCTCCTACAATGAGCAGTTCTTC

D gene: -
J gene: TRBJ1-1
clone size: -
V gene: TRBV28
CDR3 protein: CASSPSFRNTEAFF
CDR3 DNA: TGTGCCAGCAGTCCCTCCTTCAGGAACACTGAAGCTTTCTTT

D gene: -
J gene: TRBJ2-5
clone size: -
V gene: TRBV6-1
CDR3 protein: CASSELAEQETQYF
CDR3 DNA: TGTGCCAGCAGTGAATTAGCGGAACAAGAGACCCAGTACTTC

D gene: -
J gene: TRBJ2-3
clone size: -
V gene: TRBV2
CDR3 protein: CASSLLARGTDTQYF
CDR3 DNA: TGTGCCAGCAGTCTTCTAGCGCGCGGCACAGATACGCAGTATTTT

D gene: TRBD1
J gene: TRBJ2-7
clone size: -
V gene: TRBV28
CDR3 protein: CASSPPDRGNEQYF
CDR3 DNA: TGTGCCAGCAGTCCTCCGGACAGGGGCAACGAGCAGTACTTC

D gene: TRBD1
J gene: TRBJ1-5
clone size: -
V gene: TRBV10-3
CDR3 protein: CAASRDRGKNQPQHF
CDR3 DNA: TGTGCGGCTTCACGGGACAGGGGAAAAAATCAGCCCCAGCATTTT

D gene: -
J gene: TRBJ1-2
clone size: few
V gene: TRBV28
CDR3 protein: CASSGASGGYTF
CDR3 DNA: TGTGCCAGCAGCGGTGCCAGCGGGGGCTACACCTTC